These T cell receptor beta chains were read from a single sample in a study of low-dose radiotherapy and immunotherapy resistance in tumors. TCRdb itself ran the reads through MiXCR, one entry per CDR3 protein. The top ten clones hold approximately 7.6% of a sample with some 52,000 distinct CDR3 sequences, around a third of them seen once. Here the sequenced sample was PBMCs, taken after low-dose radiotherapy plus immunotherapy. These receptor sequences come from a male donor with rectosigmoid adenocarcinoma. CDR3s include the opening cysteine and the closing phenylalanine or tryptophan.

J,V,CDR3
TRBJ1-5,TRBV20-1,CSASRTGGGGYNQPQHF
TRBJ2-7,TRBV14,CASSRAYEQYF
TRBJ2-1,TRBV6-2/TRBV6-3,CASSQGAIAGGVNEQFF
TRBJ1-6,TRBV11-2,CASSSFESSYNSPLHF
TRBJ1-3,TRBV7-2,CASSLGGTAHSGNTIYF
TRBJ2-3,TRBV12-3/TRBV12-4,CASRPEGTSTDTQYF
TRBJ2-7,TRBV12-3/TRBV12-4,CASRSRTGAYEQYF
TRBJ1-1,TRBV18,CASSAYRGNTEAFF
TRBJ2-1,TRBV4-2,CASSQDRWGLSSYNEQFF
TRBJ2-7,TRBV14,CASSQDLIAVGQYF
TRBJ2-7,TRBV28,CASSPRKTTYEQYF
TRBJ1-1,TRBV28,CATQSVTEAFF
TRBJ2-7,TRBV12-3/TRBV12-4,CASSPGTGMSSYEQYF
TRBJ2-1,TRBV19,CASSIGLPLAGHHNEQFF
TRBJ2-7,TRBV25-1,CASSPRGRLSYEQYF
TRBJ2-5,TRBV7-2,CASSLEGQGVETQYF
TRBJ2-1,TRBV7-2,CASSQGSNNEQFF
TRBJ2-3,TRBV9,CASSVEGGGYTDTQYF
TRBJ1-5,TRBV7-2,CASSQQDSNQPQHF
TRBJ1-6,TRBV7-6,CASSLGGGGSPLHF
TRBJ2-2,TRBV6-2/TRBV6-3,CASSYDSGTGELFF
TRBJ1-1,TRBV27,CASSLSPYNTEAFF
TRBJ2-3,TRBV11-2,CASSSGGTDTQYF
TRBJ2-2,TRBV6-5,CASSYQGAITGELFF
TRBJ1-1,TRBV6-2/TRBV6-3,CASSYSGNPNTEAFF
TRBJ2-1,TRBV28,CASIRPGLYNEQFF
TRBJ2-1,TRBV12-5,CASGLVLGKGLVGNEQFF
TRBJ2-3,TRBV2,CASTKPGLSTQYF
TRBJ1-4,TRBV5-3,CASSLGQNEKLFF
TRBJ1-1,TRBV6-5,CASSYSRGYGGEAFF
TRBJ2-7,TRBV20-1,CSAREGASYEQYF
TRBJ2-2,TRBV4-2,CARSLSGGNTGEMFF
TRBJ2-7,TRBV6-8,CASSRQNRDRVYEQYF
TRBJ1-5,TRBV12-3/TRBV12-4,CASSDDRAGNQPQHF
TRBJ1-5,TRBV13,CASSLGQGNQPQRF
TRBJ2-3,TRBV19,CASSSQRGDTQYF
TRBJ1-5,TRBV20-1,CSASANAAGGGQPQHF
TRBJ1-6,TRBV7-2,CASSGGWGWGRGILRNYNSPLHF
TRBJ2-5,TRBV3-1,CASSQSHHGLQETQYF
TRBJ1-1,TRBV6-2/TRBV6-3,CASSEARGNTEAFF
TRBJ1-5,TRBV5-1,CASSAGPGNQPQHF
TRBJ1-1,TRBV12-5,CASGSLIRAEAFF
TRBJ2-3,TRBV2,CASRPVEEGTDTQYF
TRBJ2-2,TRBV6-2/TRBV6-3,CASSGRQVKAGELFF
TRBJ2-5,TRBV3-1,CASSPRVQETQYF